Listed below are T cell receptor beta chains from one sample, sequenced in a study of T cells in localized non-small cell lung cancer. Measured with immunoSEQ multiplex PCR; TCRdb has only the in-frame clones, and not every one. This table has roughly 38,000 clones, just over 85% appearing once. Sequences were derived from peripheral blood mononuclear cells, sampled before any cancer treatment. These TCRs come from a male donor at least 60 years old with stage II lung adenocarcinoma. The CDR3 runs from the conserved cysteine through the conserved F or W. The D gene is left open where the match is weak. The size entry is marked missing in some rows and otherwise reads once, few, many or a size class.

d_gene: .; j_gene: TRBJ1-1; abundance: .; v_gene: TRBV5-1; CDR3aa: CASSASPNTEAFF; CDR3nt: TGCGCCAGCAGCGCCTCACCCAACACTGAAGCTTTCTTT
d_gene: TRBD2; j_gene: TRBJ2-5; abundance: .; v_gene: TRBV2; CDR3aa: CASTETSAYQETQYF; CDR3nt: TGTGCCAGCACTGAGACTAGCGCTTACCAAGAGACCCAGTACTTC
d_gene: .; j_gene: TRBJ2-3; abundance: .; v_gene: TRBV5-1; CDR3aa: CASSLGHSNTDTQYF; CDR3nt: TGCGCCAGCAGCTTGGGACATTCTAACACAGATACGCAGTATTTT
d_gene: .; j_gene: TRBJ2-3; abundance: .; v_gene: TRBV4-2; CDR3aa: CASSLAGGGSADTQYF; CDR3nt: TGTGCCAGCAGCTTGGCTGGCGGAGGGAGCGCAGATACGCAGTATTTT
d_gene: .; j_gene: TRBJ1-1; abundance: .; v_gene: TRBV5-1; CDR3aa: CASSLAGSMNTEAFF; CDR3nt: TGCGCCAGCAGCTTGGCTGGGTCAATGAACACTGAAGCTTTCTTT
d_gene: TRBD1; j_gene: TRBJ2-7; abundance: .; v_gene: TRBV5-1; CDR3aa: CASSLAGQGGEQYF; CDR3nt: TGCGCCAGCAGCTTGGCCGGACAGGGAGGCGAGCAGTACTTC
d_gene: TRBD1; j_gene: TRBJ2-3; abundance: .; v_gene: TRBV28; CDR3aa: CASSPIGGGPTDTQYF; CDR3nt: TGTGCCAGCAGCCCCATAGGGGGCGGGCCCACAGATACGCAGTATTTT
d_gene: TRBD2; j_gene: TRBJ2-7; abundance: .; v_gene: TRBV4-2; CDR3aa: CASSQSAGVGYEQYF; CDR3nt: TGTGCCAGCAGCCAGTCTGCGGGAGTGGGGTACGAGCAGTACTTC
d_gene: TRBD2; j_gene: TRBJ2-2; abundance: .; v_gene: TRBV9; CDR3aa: CASSTGLAGADTGELFF; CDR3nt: TGTGCCAGCAGCACCGGACTAGCGGGAGCCGACACCGGGGAGCTGTTTTTT
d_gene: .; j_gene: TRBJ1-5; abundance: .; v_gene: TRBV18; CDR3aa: CASSLNGGRGPQHF; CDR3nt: TGTGCCAGCTCACTGAACGGCGGCCGGGGGCCCCAGCATTTT
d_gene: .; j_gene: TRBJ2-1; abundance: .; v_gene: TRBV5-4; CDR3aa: CASSLGASYNEQFF; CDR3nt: TGTGCCAGCAGCTTGGGGGCTAGTTATAATGAGCAGTTCTTC
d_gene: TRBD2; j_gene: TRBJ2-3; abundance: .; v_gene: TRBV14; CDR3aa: CASSQEGSGASTDTQYF; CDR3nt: TGTGCCAGCAGCCAAGAAGGCAGCGGGGCTTCCACAGATACGCAGTATTTT
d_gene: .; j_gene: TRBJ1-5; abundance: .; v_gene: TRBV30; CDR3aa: CAWSVAGNSKQPQHF; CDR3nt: TGTGCCTGGAGTGTGGCCGGTAATAGTAAGCAGCCCCAGCATTTT
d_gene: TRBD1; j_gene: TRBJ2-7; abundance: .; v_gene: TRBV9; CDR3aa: CASSGRQGIYEQYF; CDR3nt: TGTGCCAGCAGCGGCCGACAGGGTATCTACGAGCAGTACTTC
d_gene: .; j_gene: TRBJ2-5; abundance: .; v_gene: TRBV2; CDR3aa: CASSESEFRETQYF; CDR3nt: TGTGCCAGCAGTGAGAGCGAGTTCCGGGAGACCCAGTACTTC
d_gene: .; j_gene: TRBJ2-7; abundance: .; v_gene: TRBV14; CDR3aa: CASSPSLGHYEQYF; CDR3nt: TGTGCCAGCAGCCCCTCCCTGGGGCACTACGAGCAGTACTTC
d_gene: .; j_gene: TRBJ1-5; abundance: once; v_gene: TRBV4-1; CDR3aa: CASSVGLAGHQPQHF; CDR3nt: TGCGCCAGCAGCGTTGGGTTGGCTGGCCATCAGCCCCAGCATTTT
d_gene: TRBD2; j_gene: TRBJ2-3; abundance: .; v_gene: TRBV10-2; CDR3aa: CAIRLAGSVDTQYF; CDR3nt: TGCGCCATCAGACTAGCGGGGTCGGTAGATACGCAGTATTTT
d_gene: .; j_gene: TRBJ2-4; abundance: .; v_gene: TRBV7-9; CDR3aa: CASSLGQHLAKNIQYF; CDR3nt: TGTGCCAGCAGCTTGGGGCAGCACTTAGCCAAAAACATTCAGTACTTC
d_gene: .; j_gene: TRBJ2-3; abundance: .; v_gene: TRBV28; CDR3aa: CASSSPQVPFTDTQYF; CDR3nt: TGTGCCAGCAGTTCCCCACAGGTTCCTTTCACAGATACGCAGTATTTT
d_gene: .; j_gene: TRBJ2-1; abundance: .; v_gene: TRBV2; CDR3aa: CASSTLTNNEQFF; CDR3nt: TGTGCCAGCAGTACATTAACCAACAATGAGCAGTTCTTC
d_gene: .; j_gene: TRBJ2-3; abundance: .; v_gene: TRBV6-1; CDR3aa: CASSETAGTDTQYF; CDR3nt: TGTGCCAGCAGTGAAACGGCTGGCACAGATACGCAGTATTTT